Listed below are T cell receptor beta chains from one sample, sequenced in a study of beta chain features in type 1 diabetes. Profiling relied on immunoSEQ multiplex PCR, and the TCRdb table lists in-frame clones only, not all of them. The repertoire consists of a few hundred thousand clones, with around 16% occurring once and the leading ten covering roughly 0.019%. The sequencing input was naive CD4+ T cells from blood. These TCRs come from a woman aged 18-29 years in good health. The CDR3 runs from the conserved cysteine through the conserved F or W. Fields, in order: V gene, D gene, CDR3 protein. A D gene is named only where the DNA matches it firmly.

>TRBV2|.
CASSGSEDTQYF
>TRBV4-3|TRBD2
CASSQGGLASYEQFF
>TRBV7-2|TRBD1
CASSLGTGLNQPQHF
>TRBV2|.
CASTDRGWETQYF
>TRBV28|TRBD2
CASRTSDPYEQYF
>TRBV19|TRBD1
CASSRDRDNTEAFF
>TRBV5-1|.
CASSLAENSEAFF
>TRBV7-9|.
CASSSGTSYEQYF
>TRBV4-3|TRBD2
CASSQDGTSVYNEQFF
>TRBV30|.
CAWSSFPAAYTF
>TRBV15|TRBD1
CATSSRGQSTQYF
>TRBV6-4|TRBD1
CASKGQGQTGELFF
>TRBV7-9|.
CAGVTDTLYGYTF
>TRBV6-5|.
CASSYSGEEGEAFF
>TRBV27|.
CASSLSMARTEAFF
>TRBV9|TRBD1
CASSQGQDYEQYF
>TRBV10-1|TRBD1
CASGDRTGFAFF
>TRBV6-1|.
CASLSGTVNTEAFF
>TRBV6-5|.
CASSYGPAFPYEQYF
>TRBV7-3|TRBD2
CASSPSSGSYNEQFF
>TRBV28|.
CASRISGPPYEQYF
>TRBV30|TRBD1
CAWRFGTVGTEAFF
>TRBV28|TRBD1
CASSQGQGAYNEQFF
>TRBV7-2|.
CASSPSLGQPQHF
>TRBV29-1|TRBD1
CSGSTGPPSGANVLTF
>TRBV21-1|.
CASSKLLAEDTDTQYF
>TRBV30|.
CAWSVVQGGETQYF
>TRBV18|TRBD1
CASSPGQAARTEAFF
>TRBV29-1|.
CSVVIGGNYEQYF
>TRBV27|TRBD1
CASSSPGQGAGNGYTF
>TRBV6-6|.
CANRRDTYNEQFF
>TRBV7-3|.
CASSLNEGQPQHF
>TRBV29-1|.
CSVSQTNSNQPQHF
>TRBV5-1|.
CASSRGGSYEQYF
>TRBV25-1|.
CASSGGNGVYGYTF
>TRBV4-1|.
CASSQGTADGAKNIQYF
>TRBV18|.
CASSPYQGGSYEQYF